The present TCR beta chain was sequenced within a study of T cell repertoires in cytomegalovirus infection (dated by TCRdb to between 2019 and 2020). Concerning the study at large: Peptide stimulations targeted recently identified HLA-C-restricted CMV epitopes, whose presentation resists viral immunomodulation, together with well-studied HLA-B-restricted epitopes. Donor HLA type was relevant to the analysis, as public TCR beta signatures indicated carriage of CMV infection together with the matching HLA type.

This clonotype was found a few times. Its specific antigen is unknown. Per-nucleotide qualities are absent, and no much larger clonotype sits a single base away. Summary of the overall study and its limitations: In both this cohort and an independent cohort of 352 donors, the cumulative frequency of public TCR beta family members distinguished carriers of CMV infection plus the relevant HLA type. The ex vivo response was dominated by HLA-C-restricted CMV-specific TCR beta clonotypes, and the single most frequent clonotype in two of eight donors was supplied by these HLA-C-restricted clonotypes.

The CDR3 runs 17 amino acids, cysteine and phenylalanine included. Only the CDR3 DNA is retained, 51 bases long and in frame from the first base. V trim: 5 bases; J trim: 7 bases; unmatched bases: 16. The germline V gene sets CDR1 to SGHDT and CDR2 to YYEEEE. The treatment or condition label, read with the paper, signifies: in vitro stimulation with specific CMV peptide epitopes to enrich CMV-specific T cells. These reads were obtained on an Illumina HiSeq 1500. TCRdb itself trimmed the public reads at Q25 with fastp, ran MiXCR and retained productive beta chains. Merged by CDR3 protein, the rows form single entries marked with the most common genes and DNA. The sample records approximately 990,000 distinct CDR3 sequences, approximately 31% of which are singletons. Clones ranked in the top ten supply over 10% of the sample.

The material was cultured CD8+ T cells from PBMCs, obtained from culture after CMV antigen stimulation. The sequence was collected from a human donor in good health (CMV status not recorded). Some clones in this sample may be carry-over from other donors' samples. Recombination linked TRBV5-6 to TRBJ2-1; 9 of the junction bases match TRBD1. The CDR3 protein: CASSSYRRDREGNEQFF. The DNA reads TGTGCCAGCAGTTCATATAGAAGGGACAGGGAGGGAAATGAGCAGTTCTTC.